This TCR beta chain was captured by sequencing in a study of T cell responses to AZD1222 COVID-19 vaccine. Study background: Second-dose groups at about 4 or about 12 weeks were pooled.

This table comes from immunoSEQ multiplex PCR, and its TCRdb copy is limited to in-frame clones, with some not included. Among some 120,000 clones listed, approximately 87% were seen once. CDR1 is MNHEY and CDR2 is SMNVEV in the germline V gene (reference sequence). The CDR3 covers 13 residues. V lost 2 bases and J 3 bases, leaving 8 bases between the germline ends. A note on this clone: Its specificity is unknown.

Regarding the study as a whole: Elevations in Spike-specific TCR breadth and depth followed administration of two AZD1222 doses. Just 5 to 7 AZD1222 recipients were seropositive at baseline. Clonal diversity was possibly underestimated, and white British individuals and females predominated among donors.

This clonotype was obtained from an adult in good health. The sequencing used peripheral blood, collected on day 0 of AZD1222 vaccination. V usage is TRBV27 and J usage is TRBJ2-7; D might be TRBD2 (5 bases). CDR3 sequence: CASSLDGVYEQYF. The CDR3 bases are TGTGCCAGCAGTTTAGACGGGGTCTACGAGCAGTACTTC.